Following are 20 T cell receptor beta chains from one sample sequenced in a study of neurological immune-mediated disorders. A single record per CDR3 protein comes from TCRdb applying MiXCR to the 5' RACE reads. The table records 27,000 or so distinct CDR3 sequences, around a fifth of them present only once. The sample comprised PBMCs. The receptors stem from a woman in her fifties or sixties in good health.

This clonotype has ten or more counts. The chain carries TRBV10-3 and TRBJ2-7, with 7 positions matching TRBD1. Per the germline V gene, CDR1 is ENHRY and CDR2 is SYGVKD. There are 15 residues in the CDR3. With V trimmed by 6 bases and J by 0 bases, 8 bases remained unmatched. The CDR3 sequence is CAIRIRQGSSYEQYF. CDR3 sequence (DNA): TGTGCCATCAGGATAAGACAGGGTAGCTCCTACGAGCAGTACTTC.

This clonotype was picked up many times. The chain is built from TRBV6-4 and TRBJ2-2; D not resolved. Germline-derived CDR1 and CDR2 are MRHNA and SNTAGT. The ends were cut back, 2 bases at V and 3 bases at J, with 4 bases in the middle. The CDR3 loop spans 13 amino acids. The CDR3: CASSDRDTGELFF. DNA of the CDR3: TGTGCCAGCAGTGACAGGGACACCGGGGAGCTGTTTTTT.

This clonotype was recorded many times. The chain links TRBV10-3 to TRBJ2-3; 9 positions agree with TRBD1. The CDR3 consists of 17 residues. V shed 6 bases and J 1 base; nucleotides not matched to a gene: 11. The germline gives CDR1 ENHRY, CDR2 SYGVKD. CDR3 DNA sequence: TGTGCCATCAGGCCGGGACAGGGCGCGACGGGCACAGATACGCAGTATTTT. Its translation is CAIRPGQGATGTDTQYF.

This clonotype has a single count. The chain uses TRBV10-3 and TRBJ1-2, with a tentative D call TRBD1 (5 bases). Between the trimmed V and J ends, which lost 7 bases and 3 bases, there was a span of 15 bases. The germline V gene encodes CDR1 ENHRY and CDR2 SYGVKD. The CDR3 has 14 residues. The CDR3 spells CAITQGQGDYGYTF. CDR3 sequence (DNA): TGTGCCATCACCCAAGGGCAGGGTGACTATGGCTACACCTTC.

This clonotype was counted a few times. V usage is TRBV28 and J usage is TRBJ2-5, with 11 positions matching TRBD2. The CDR3 sequence is 16 residues long. The ends lost 1 base at V and 1 base at J; junction bases unmatched: 2. Looked up from germline, CDR1 is MDHEN and CDR2 is SYDVKM. The DNA of the CDR3 is TGTGCCAGCAGTTTATTGGGACTAGCGGTCCAAGAGACCCAGTACTTC. Translated, it gives CASSLLGLAVQETQYF.

This clonotype was seen ten or more times. The V and J genes are TRBV15 and TRBJ1-6; D uncertain. Germline V lookup: CDR1 LNHNV, CDR2 YYDKDF (reference sequence). The CDR3 extends over 14 amino acids. Trimming left V 4 bases short and J 6 bases short, with 10 bases between. The CDR3: CATSTRLFNSPLHF. In DNA, the CDR3 is TGTGCCACCAGCACACGGCTCTTTAATTCACCCCTCCACTTT. The whole variable domain, filled in from reference TRBV15 and TRBJ1-6, reads DAMVIQNPRYQVTQFGKPVTLSCSQTLNHNVMYWYQQKSSQAPKLLFHYYDKDFNNEADTPDNFQSRRPNTSFCFLDIRSPGLGDTAMYLCATSTRLFNSPLHFGNGTRLTVT.

This clonotype has at least ten counts. This CDR3 is CASKRQGAGETQYF. The CDR3 DNA is TGCGCCAGCAAGCGGCAGGGGGCGGGAGAGACCCAGTACTTC. This chain joins TRBV5-1 and TRBJ2-5, with 8 positions matching TRBD1. Germline values: CDR1 SGHRS, CDR2 YFSETQ. The V gene end was trimmed by 6 bases and the J gene end by 4 bases; junction bases not matched to a gene: 8. CDR3 length equals 14 residues.

The table lists this clonotype with a count of one. The V gene is TRBV5-1, the J gene TRBJ2-1; D uncertain. The V end was cut by 1 base, the J end by 11 bases, with 10 bases between. The CDR3 sequence is 12 residues long. Germline V lookup: CDR1 SGHRS, CDR2 YFSETQ. The CDR3 DNA is TGCGCCAGCAGCTTGAGAGAGTATAAGCAGTTCTTC. As protein: CASSLREYKQFF.

The gene calls are TRBV4-3 and TRBJ1-6; TRBD1 matches 7 bases. Per the germline V gene, CDR1 is LGHNA and CDR2 is YSLEER. The CDR3 runs to 16 residues. V shed 9 bases and J 2 bases; nucleotides not matched to a gene: 10. In nucleotides, the CDR3 is TGCGCCAGAAGACAAGACAGGGACCCCTATAATTCACCCCTCCACTTT. Encoded protein: CARRQDRDPYNSPLHF.

This clonotype rates as medium-sized. The genes are TRBV4-2 and TRBJ1-1; maybe TRBD1 (5 bases). The CDR3 length is 16 residues. V dropped 1 base and J dropped 0 bases, with 12 bases sitting between them. The germline V gene has CDR1 LGHNA and CDR2 YNFKEQ. The CDR3 region has the DNA TGTGCCAGCAGCCAAGGAACCGGGACGGTGAACACTGAAGCTTTCTTT. This encodes CASSQGTGTVNTEAFF.

The chain couples TRBV5-5 to TRBJ2-2; 10 bases agree with TRBD1. Trimming cost V 1 base and J 3 bases; bases outside gene matches: 6. The CDR3 covers 17 residues. Germline assignment: CDR1 SGHKS and CDR2 YYEKEE (reference sequence). The CDR3 is CASSLLGTGAYTGELFF. CDR3 sequence (DNA): TGTGCCAGCAGCTTGTTAGGGACAGGGGCTTACACCGGGGAGCTGTTTTTT.

This clonotype was seen at least ten times. CDR3 loop: CASLLQGDQPQHF. The CDR3 DNA is TGTGCCAGCTTATTACAGGGGGATCAGCCCCAGCATTTT. The chain links TRBV6-6 to TRBJ1-5; TRBD1 matches 8 bases. The germline V gene encodes CDR1 MNHNY and CDR2 SVGAGI (reference sequence). After removal of 8 bases from V and 5 bases from J, the junction contained 5 bases not matched to a gene. The CDR3 runs 13 residues.

This clonotype showed up many times. The gene calls are TRBV27 and TRBJ1-5; tentatively, D is TRBD1 (6 bases). Germline CDR1 is MNHEY and CDR2 is SMNVEV (reference sequence). Trimming took 4 bases from V and 1 from J, leaving 11 bases between them. The CDR3 covers 15 residues. The CDR3 is CASSSGQTSNQPQHF. The CDR3 coding sequence is TGTGCCAGCAGTTCCGGACAGACCAGCAATCAGCCCCAGCATTTT.

This clonotype was observed many times. The rearrangement joins TRBV20-1 to TRBJ1-1; TRBD1 matches 8 bases. The CDR3 consists of 13 residues. V lost 5 bases and J lost 5; bases outside the gene matches: 7. Per the germline V gene, CDR1 is DFQATT and CDR2 is SNEGSKA (reference sequence). The CDR3 region has the DNA TGCAGTGCTCCACAGGGGGTTGGTACTGAAGCTTTCTTT. Translating it yields CSAPQGVGTEAFF.

V gene TRBV20-1 combines with J gene TRBJ1-5; D possibly corresponds to TRBD1 (6 bases). V was cut by 3 bases and J by 5 bases, with 11 bases left in between. The germline V gene encodes CDR1 DFQATT and CDR2 SNEGSKA (reference sequence). This CDR3 is built from 13 residues. CDR3: CSASSRGDQPQHF. The CDR3 region has the DNA TGCAGTGCTAGTTCCAGGGGAGATCAGCCCCAGCATTTT.

This clonotype was observed many times. The gene calls are TRBV7-2 and TRBJ2-2, with D possibly being TRBD2 (5 bases). This CDR3 contains 15 residues. V dropped 2 bases and J dropped 4 bases, with 11 bases sitting between them. Per germline, CDR1 SGHTA and CDR2 FQGNSA. The DNA of the CDR3 is TGTGCCAGCAGCTTATACGGCGGGTCCACCGGGGAGCTGTTTTTT. Translation: CASSLYGGSTGELFF.

This clonotype was observed many times. The chain recombines TRBV29-1 with TRBJ1-5; the match to TRBD1 covers 7 bases. CDR3 length: 12 amino acids. In germline, CDR1 is SQVTM, CDR2 ANQGSEA. Trimming cost V 6 bases and J 4 bases; bases outside gene matches: 3. The CDR3 sequence is CSVRDSNQPQHF. The CDR3 DNA is TGCAGCGTAAGGGACAGTAATCAGCCCCAGCATTTT.

This chain uses TRBV7-8 with TRBJ1-3, with a possible D match to TRBD1 (6 bases). Germline V gene sequence: CDR1 SGHVS, CDR2 FQNEAQ. V was pared by 10 bases and J by 2 bases, with 24 bases between. CDR3 length equals 17 residues. CDR3 coding DNA: TGTGCCATCCGCCTGGGGCAGGGGCCCGGCCCTGGAAACACCATATATTTT. It encodes CAIRLGQGPGPGNTIYF.

This clonotype was detected ten times or more. The genes are TRBV4-2 and TRBJ2-1; 8 bases align to TRBD1. V shed 2 bases and J 1 base; nucleotides not matched to a gene: 7. The CDR3 covers 17 residues. CDR1 is LGHNA, CDR2 YNFKEQ, per germline. The CDR3 DNA follows: TGTGCCAGCAGCCAACTACAGGGGGTTACTTCCTACAATGAGCAGTTCTTC. Its protein is CASSQLQGVTSYNEQFF.

This clonotype appeared a single time. This chain uses TRBV24-1 with TRBJ2-7; D possibly uses TRBD1 or TRBD2 (5 bases each). Germline V gene sequence: CDR1 KGHDR, CDR2 SFDVKD. This CDR3 has 16 amino acids. With 4 bases removed from V and 4 bases from J, the gap between germline ends came to 19 bases. CDR3 protein: CATSDRDANGPYEQYF. The CDR3 bases are TGTGCCACCAGTGACCGGGACGCCAATGGACCATACGAGCAGTACTTC.